This TCR beta chain came from a study of shared clonotypes between healthy human individuals. About the research overall: The study enrolled a couple of women and three men aged 18 to 49. Study-wide results and caveats: Sharing across a handful of donors was seen in around 5% of naive CD4 clonotypes.

Donors included only healthy HIV-negative adults lacking recent acute infections or vaccinations. The CDR3 length is 16 residues. After removal of 7 bases from V and 4 bases from J, the junction contained 13 bases not matched to a gene. CDR1 and CDR2 (germline): SGHRS, YFSETQ. Turning to this clone: Its antigen is as yet unknown.

Several immunoSEQ 96-well plates shared each subset's DNA, each plate a replicate. Assay used: immunoSEQ multiplex PCR; TCRdb lists only in-frame clones, some missing. The repertoire includes hundreds of thousands of clones, around 73% of them detected once, and around 1.8% sits in the top ten. The sequenced material came from memory CD4+ T cells sorted from blood. Subset given: CD45RA-negative fraction. The receptor was derived from a woman under 40 in good health. The chain combines TRBV5-1 with TRBJ2-1; 8 bases align to TRBD2. The CDR3 sequence: CASSNAGTRKYNEQFF. The DNA of the CDR3 is TGCGCCAGCTCCAACGCCGGGACTAGAAAATACAATGAGCAGTTCTTC.